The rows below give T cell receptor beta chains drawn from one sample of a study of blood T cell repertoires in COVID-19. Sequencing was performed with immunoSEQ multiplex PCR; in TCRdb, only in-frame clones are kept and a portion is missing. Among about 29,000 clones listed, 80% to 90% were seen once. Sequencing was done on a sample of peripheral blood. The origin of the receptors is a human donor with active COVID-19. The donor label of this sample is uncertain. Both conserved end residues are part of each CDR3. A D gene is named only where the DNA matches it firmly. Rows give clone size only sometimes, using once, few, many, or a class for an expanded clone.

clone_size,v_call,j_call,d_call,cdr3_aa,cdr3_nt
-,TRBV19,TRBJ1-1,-,CASRRRGDGTEAFF,TGTGCCAGTAGGCGTAGGGGCGATGGCACTGAAGCTTTCTTT
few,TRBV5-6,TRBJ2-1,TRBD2,CASAGGTSRGIYNEQFF,TGTGCCAGCGCGGGAGGGACTAGCAGGGGGATATACAATGAGCAGTTCTTC
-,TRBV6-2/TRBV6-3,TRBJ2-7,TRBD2,CASSYAGGYEQYF,TGTGCCAGCAGTTACGCGGGAGGGTACGAGCAGTACTTC
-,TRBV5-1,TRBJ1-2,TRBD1,CASSQPDRGGGYTF,TGCGCCAGCAGCCAACCGGACAGGGGCGGCGGCTACACCTTC
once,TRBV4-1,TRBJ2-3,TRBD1,CASRDRGAVSTDTQYF,TGCGCCAGCCGGGACAGGGGGGCGGTTAGCACAGATACGCAGTATTTT
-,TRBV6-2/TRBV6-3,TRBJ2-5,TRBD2,CASSSPIGLAEETQYF,TGTGCCAGCAGTTCGCCGATCGGACTAGCGGAAGAGACCCAGTACTTC
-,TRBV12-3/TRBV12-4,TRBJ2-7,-,CASSLVGGYEQYF,TGTGCCAGCAGTTTAGTCGGGGGCTACGAGCAGTACTTC
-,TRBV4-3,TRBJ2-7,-,CASSQDLRGSYEQYF,TGCGCCAGCAGCCAAGATTTAAGGGGATCCTACGAGCAGTACTTC
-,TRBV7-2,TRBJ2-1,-,CASSLVTSSQNEQFF,TGTGCCAGCAGCTTAGTTACTAGCTCCCAGAATGAGCAGTTCTTC
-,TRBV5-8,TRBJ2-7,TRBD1,CASSLPGTGGREQYF,TGTGCCAGCAGCCTCCCCGGGACAGGGGGCAGGGAGCAGTACTTC
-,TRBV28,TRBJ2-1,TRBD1,CASRRQGADEQFF,TGTGCCAGCAGAAGACAGGGGGCAGATGAGCAGTTCTTC
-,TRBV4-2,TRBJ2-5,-,CASSPNRGGYQETQYF,TGTGCCAGCAGCCCTAACAGGGGGGGGTACCAAGAGACCCAGTACTTC
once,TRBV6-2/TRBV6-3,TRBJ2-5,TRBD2,CASSYTRLAGVDQETQYF,TGTGCCAGCAGTTACACGAGACTAGCGGGAGTGGACCAAGAGACCCAGTACTTC
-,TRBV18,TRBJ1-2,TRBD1,CASSQDRVGYTF,TGTGCCAGCTCACAGGACAGGGTTGGCTACACCTTC
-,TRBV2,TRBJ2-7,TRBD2,CASSGGATSGSDEQYF,TGTGCCAGCAGTGGGGGGGCGACTAGCGGGAGCGACGAGCAGTACTTC
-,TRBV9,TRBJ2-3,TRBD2,CASSLRLAGGTDTQYF,TGTGCCAGCAGCTTAAGACTAGCGGGGGGGACAGATACGCAGTATTTT
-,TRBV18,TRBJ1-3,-,CASSPESSGNTIYF,TGTGCCAGCTCACCGGAGAGCTCTGGAAACACCATATATTTT
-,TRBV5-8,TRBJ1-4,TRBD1,CASSHPRQGADKLFF,TGTGCCAGCAGCCACCCTCGACAGGGGGCGGATAAACTGTTTTTT
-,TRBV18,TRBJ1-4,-,CASSPGGLGKLFF,TGTGCCAGCTCACCAGGGGGACTGGGAAAACTGTTTTTT
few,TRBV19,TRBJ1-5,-,CASSDSARQPQHF,TGTGCCAGTAGCGACAGCGCAAGGCAGCCCCAGCATTTT
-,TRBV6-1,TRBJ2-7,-,CASSEAGSGNEQYF,TGTGCCAGCAGTGAAGCAGGTTCGGGAAACGAGCAGTACTTC
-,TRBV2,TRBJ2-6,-,CASSESGSGANVLTF,TGTGCCAGCAGTGAATCCGGCTCTGGGGCCAACGTCCTGACTTTC
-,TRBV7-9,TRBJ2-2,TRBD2,CAPEGTSGGANTGELFF,TGTGCCCCCGAGGGGACTAGCGGGGGGGCGAACACCGGGGAGCTGTTTTTT
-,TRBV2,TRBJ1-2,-,CAIRDYGYTF,TGTGCCATCCGGGACTATGGCTACACCTTC
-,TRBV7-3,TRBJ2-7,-,CASSLTTDYEQYF,TGTGCCAGCAGCTTAACTACTGACTACGAGCAGTACTTC